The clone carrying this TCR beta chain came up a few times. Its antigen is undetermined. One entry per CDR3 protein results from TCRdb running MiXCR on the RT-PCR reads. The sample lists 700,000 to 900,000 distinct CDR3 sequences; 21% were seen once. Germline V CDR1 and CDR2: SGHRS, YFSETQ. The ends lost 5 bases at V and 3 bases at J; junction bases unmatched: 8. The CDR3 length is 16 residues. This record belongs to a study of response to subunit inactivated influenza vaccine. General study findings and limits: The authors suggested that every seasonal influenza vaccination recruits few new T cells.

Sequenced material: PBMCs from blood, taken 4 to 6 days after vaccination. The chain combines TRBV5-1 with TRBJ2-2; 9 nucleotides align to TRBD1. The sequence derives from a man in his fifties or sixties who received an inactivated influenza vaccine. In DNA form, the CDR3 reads TGCGCCAGCAGGGCTACAGGGGGCCTCTACACCGGGGAGCTGTTTTTT. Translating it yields CASRATGGLYTGELFF.